These 30 T cell receptor beta chains originate from one sample sequenced in a study of cytomegalovirus exposure and HLA in healthy donors. Produced via immunoSEQ multiplex PCR; TCRdb's table is partial and in-frame only. The data contain about 98,000 clones, roughly nine tenths of them singletons. The sample consisted of PBMCs. The receptors stem from a man younger than 35 in good health and CMV-seropositive.

In its sample, this clone was seen a few times. The J gene is TRBJ1-5, the V gene TRBV5-6; TRBD1 might be the D (6 bases). V shed 4 bases and J shed 0 bases, with 14 bases lying between them. This CDR3 comprises 16 residues. Germline V gives CDR1 SGHDT, CDR2 YYEEEE. CDR3 protein: CASSTTTGPSNQPQHF. The CDR3 bases are TGTGCCAGCAGCACTACGACAGGACCTAGCAATCAGCCCCAGCATTTT. Full variable domain (remainder filled in from reference TRBV5-6 and TRBJ1-5): DAGVTQSPTHLIKTRGQQVTLRCSPKSGHDTVSWYQQALGQGPQFIFQYYEEEERQRGNFPDRFSGHQFPNYSSELNVNALLLGDSALYLCASSTTTGPSNQPQHFGDGTRLSIL.

The rearrangement uses TRBV7-2 and TRBJ2-1, with 7 positions matching TRBD2. The CDR3 contains 15 residues. The ends lost 2 bases at V and 6 bases at J; junction bases unmatched: 7. Germline CDR1 SGHTA, CDR2 FQGNSA. In DNA, the CDR3 is TGTGCCAGCAGCTTATGGGACGGGGGGAGCAATGAGCAGTTCTTC. Residues: CASSLWDGGSNEQFF.

This clone was seen a handful of times. This chain connects TRBV5-1 to TRBJ2-5; a weak D match, TRBD1 (5 bases). CDR1 and CDR2 from the germline V gene are SGHRS and YFSETQ. With 0 bases removed from V and 3 bases from J, the gap between germline ends came to 6 bases. The CDR3 sequence is 13 residues long. The DNA of the CDR3 is TGCGCCAGCAGCTTGGTCAGGGAAGAGACCCAGTACTTC. Translation: CASSLVREETQYF.

The rearrangement joins TRBV27 to TRBJ2-2; D is perhaps TRBD2 (6 bases). Germline-derived CDR1 and CDR2 are MNHEY and SMNVEV (reference sequence). Deletions cut 3 bases from V and 2 bases from J, with 16 bases between. The CDR3 runs to 17 residues. Here the CDR3 reads CASSFYSSGENTGELFF. The CDR3 nucleotides are TGTGCCAGCAGTTTCTATAGTAGCGGCGAAAACACCGGGGAGCTGTTTTTT.

V usage is TRBV27 and J usage is TRBJ2-1, with 9 bases matching TRBD1. V dropped 5 bases and J dropped 8; count of bases not matched to a gene: 13. Per germline, CDR1 MNHEY and CDR2 SMNVEV (reference sequence). The CDR3 extends over 16 amino acids. CDR3 sequence (DNA): TGTGCCAGCAGTCCCCTCGCGACAGGGGGAATATATGAGCAGTTCTTC. It codes for CASSPLATGGIYEQFF.

This clone was picked up one time. The junction departs from germline at one end; a sequencing error may be responsible. V and J are TRBV13 and TRBJ2-1, with TRBD1 matching 7 bases. CDR1 and CDR2 (germline): PRHDT, FYEKMQ (reference sequence). CDR3 size: 13 residues. CDR3 loop: CASSIGTDNEQFF. CDR3 in DNA: TGTGCCAGCAGCATAGGGACAGACAATGAGCAGTTCTTC.

CDR3 residues: CASSYWGRGAGELFF. In DNA form, the CDR3 reads TGTGCCAGCAGTTACTGGGGGAGGGGAGCCGGGGAGCTGTTTTTT. The V gene is TRBV6-5, the J gene TRBJ2-2; TRBD2 matches at 7 bases. This CDR3 contains 15 residues. Germline V CDR1 and CDR2: MNHEY, SVGAGI. Trimming at V came to 1 base and at J to 6 bases, leaving 5 bases not matched to a gene.

In its sample, this clone was seen once. The rearrangement joins TRBV19 to TRBJ1-1; TRBD1 is a possible D gene (5 bases). Trimming left V 5 bases short and J 1 base short, with 14 bases between. The CDR3 loop spans 15 amino acids. In germline, CDR1 is LNHDA, CDR2 SQIVND (reference sequence). The CDR3 protein is CASSLTLTANTEAFF. Written as DNA, the CDR3 is TGTGCCAGTAGTCTAACCCTGACAGCGAACACTGAAGCTTTCTTT.

V gene TRBV7-2 combines with J gene TRBJ2-1; TRBD2 aligns across 7 bases. This CDR3 is 17 amino acids long. Germline lookup yields CDR1 SGHTA and CDR2 FQGNSA. V trimming: 5 bases; J trimming: 3 bases; junction bases outside the gene matches: 13. The CDR3 DNA follows: TGTGCCAGCAGCCCCCTGTCGGGAGGAATCCACTACAATGAGCAGTTCTTC. Protein: CASSPLSGGIHYNEQFF.

This chain uses TRBV29-1 with TRBJ1-2; D unclear. CDR3 size: 14 residues. Germline values: CDR1 SQVTM, CDR2 ANQGSEA. Trimming pared 1 base from V and 4 bases from J, leaving 13 bases between. CDR3 loop: CSVEGVVGGYGYTF. The CDR3 bases are TGCAGCGTTGAAGGTGTGGTTGGAGGCTATGGCTACACCTTC.

The rearrangement uses TRBV18 and TRBJ1-1; TRBD1 matches 10 bases. V lost 3 bases, J lost 5 bases, and 15 bases stayed unmatched. The CDR3 is 18 residues long. The germline CDR1 and CDR2 sequences are KGHSH and LQKENI. The CDR3 nucleotides are TGTGCCAGCTCACCCCACGACCAAGGGACAGGGGCCGGAACTGAAGCTTTCTTT. It encodes CASSPHDQGTGAGTEAFF.

This clone was observed a single time. This chain connects TRBV2 to TRBJ2-7, with D perhaps matching TRBD2 (6 bases). The CDR3 sequence is 16 residues long. CDR1 and CDR2 from the germline V gene are SNHLY and FYNNEI. Trimming stripped 2 bases from V and 0 bases from J, with 14 bases between. The CDR3 sequence is CASSERLAPNSYEQYF. The CDR3 DNA sequence: TGTGCCAGCAGTGAAAGGCTAGCGCCCAACTCCTACGAGCAGTACTTC.

The V gene is TRBV5-1, the J gene TRBJ2-7; TRBD1 aligns across 9 bases. The CDR3 sequence is 14 residues long. Trimming at V came to 4 bases and at J to 6 bases, leaving 8 bases not matched to a gene. The germline V gene has CDR1 SGHRS and CDR2 YFSETQ. CDR3 DNA: TGCGCCAGCAGCCCGGGACAGGGCTTTTCCGAGCAGTACTTC. Amino acid sequence: CASSPGQGFSEQYF.

This clone was seen only once. The gene calls are TRBV28 and TRBJ1-4; 7 nucleotides line up with TRBD1. CDR1 MDHEN and CDR2 SYDVKM come from the germline V gene. This CDR3 has 15 amino acids. V was clipped by 6 bases and J by 6 bases; unmatched bases: 10. CDR3 sequence: CASRRDSDRYEKLFF. The CDR3 DNA follows: TGTGCCAGCAGGCGGGACAGCGATCGGTATGAAAAACTGTTTTTT.

J is TRBJ1-5 and V is TRBV6-6; tentatively, D is TRBD1 (6 bases). Trimming stripped 2 bases from V and 5 bases from J, with 16 bases between. Germline lookup yields CDR1 MNHNY and CDR2 SVGAGI (reference sequence). The CDR3 covers 16 residues. CDR3 bases: TGTGCCAGCAGTTACCAGGGGCGCAGACAGGATCAGCCCCAGCATTTT. This encodes CASSYQGRRQDQPQHF.

This chain links TRBV29-1 with TRBJ2-5; D is ambiguous. This CDR3 is built from 12 residues. CDR1 and CDR2 (germline): SQVTM, ANQGSEA. V was shortened by 4 bases and J by 2 bases, with 8 bases between the two germline ends. CDR3 amino acids: CSVVSRQETQYF. The DNA for the CDR3 is TGCAGCGTTGTGTCGCGGCAAGAGACCCAGTACTTC.

CDR3: CASSWGLAGSSTDTQYF. CDR3 DNA: TGCGCCAGCAGCTGGGGACTAGCGGGGTCTAGCACAGATACGCAGTATTTT. The J gene is TRBJ2-3, the V gene TRBV5-1; 13 bases map to TRBD2. V shed 3 bases and J 0 bases; nucleotides not matched to a gene: 4. This CDR3 comprises 17 residues. Germline values: CDR1 SGHRS, CDR2 YFSETQ. The full variable domain, with the rest looked up from reference TRBV5-1 and TRBJ2-3, is KAGVTQTPRYLIKTRGQQVTLSCSPISGHRSVSWYQQTPGQGLQFLFEYFSETQRNKGNFPGRFSGRQFSNSRSEMNVSTLELGDSALYLCASSWGLAGSSTDTQYFGPGTRLTVL.

The J gene is TRBJ1-2, the V gene TRBV19, with TRBD1 identical over 8 bases. J was trimmed by 7 bases and V by 4 bases; bases with no gene match: 14. This CDR3 is 16 amino acids long. The germline CDR1 and CDR2 sequences are LNHDA and SQIVND (reference sequence). The CDR3 sequence: CASSTLRTGIGGGYTF. CDR3 coding DNA: TGTGCCAGTAGTACTCTGCGGACAGGGATTGGTGGTGGCTACACCTTC. The complete variable domain, with remaining parts taken from reference TRBV19 and TRBJ1-2, reads DGGITQSPKYLFRKEGQNVTLSCEQNLNHDAMYWYRQDPGQGLRLIYYSQIVNDFQKGDIAEGYSVSREKKESFPLTVTSAQKNPTAFYLCASSTLRTGIGGGYTFGSGTRLTVV.

This rearrangement joins TRBV5-1 to TRBJ2-1, with TRBD2 matching over 7 bases. Germline CDR1 SGHRS, CDR2 YFSETQ. The CDR3 is 15 residues long. V trimming: 4 bases; J trimming: 4 bases; junction bases outside the gene matches: 8. The CDR3 here is CASSGSGDDYNEQFF. DNA of the CDR3: TGCGCCAGCAGCGGAAGCGGGGACGATTACAATGAGCAGTTCTTC.

This clone was picked up one time. The genes are TRBV19 and TRBJ1-1; no clear D gene. Trimming pared 6 bases from V and 4 bases from J, leaving 9 bases between. This CDR3 has 12 amino acids. CDR1 and CDR2 from the germline V gene are LNHDA and SQIVND (reference sequence). The CDR3 is CASRSGFTEAFF. Written as DNA, the CDR3 is TGTGCCAGTAGGTCGGGGTTCACTGAAGCTTTCTTT.

In nucleotides, the CDR3 is TGTGCCAGCAGTTTACGAGCGGGAGGGACCGGGGAGCTGTTTTTT. The encoded protein is CASSLRAGGTGELFF. The gene calls are TRBV28 and TRBJ2-2; 10 bases align to TRBD2. CDR1 and CDR2 (germline): MDHEN, SYDVKM. Unmatched junction bases numbered 2, after V lost 2 bases and J lost 5 bases. The CDR3 is made up of 15 amino acids.

The rearrangement joins TRBV6-1 to TRBJ2-7; D is unresolved. Deletions cut 7 bases from V and 4 bases from J, with 14 bases between. Germline V gene lookup returns CDR1 MNHNS and CDR2 SASEGT. CDR3 length: 13 residues. The CDR3: CASKVVSQYEQYF. The CDR3 coding sequence is TGTGCCAGCAAAGTGGTCTCTCAGTACGAGCAGTACTTC.

This clone was seen only once. This rearrangement joins TRBV10-2 to TRBJ2-7; 8 bases match TRBD1. Germline V gene data show CDR1 as WSHSY and CDR2 as SAAADI. V lost 6 bases to trimming and J lost 3 bases; unmatched junction nucleotides: 22. The CDR3 loop spans 19 amino acids. CDR3 nucleotide sequence: TGCGCCAGCAGAGACTCCTTAGGACAGGGTAGGGATCAAAGCTACGAGCAGTACTTC. Translating gives CASRDSLGQGRDQSYEQYF.

This chain uses TRBV7-9 with TRBJ2-3, with D unresolved. CDR1 is SEHNR and CDR2 is FQNEAQ in the germline V gene (reference sequence). This CDR3 region has 13 residues. V was cut by 5 bases and J by 6 bases, with 12 bases left in between. The CDR3 loop is CASSPGSWDTQYF. CDR3 nucleotides: TGTGCCAGCAGCCCCGGGTCTTGGGATACGCAGTATTTT.

This chain joins TRBV27 and TRBJ2-5; TRBD1 is a possible D gene (5 bases). Trimming took off 0 bases at V and 2 bases at J, with 10 bases between the two ends. This CDR3 is 15 amino acids long. The germline gives CDR1 MNHEY, CDR2 SMNVEV (reference sequence). The CDR3: CASSLSRQKQETQYF. CDR3 coding DNA: TGTGCCAGCAGTTTATCTCGACAGAAACAAGAGACCCAGTACTTC.

The chain links TRBV4-1 to TRBJ2-7; D is ambiguous. V was pared by 4 bases and J by 3 bases, with 13 bases between. The CDR3 contains 14 residues. Per the germline V gene, CDR1 is MGHRA and CDR2 is YSYEKL. CDR3 in amino acids: CASSPDLTIYEQYF. For the CDR3, the DNA is TGCGCCAGCAGCCCCGACTTAACCATCTACGAGCAGTACTTC.

The rearrangement joins TRBV5-1 to TRBJ1-1; D not certain. The CDR3 spans 14 residues. Germline V gives CDR1 SGHRS, CDR2 YFSETQ. V lost 4 bases and J 1 base, leaving 11 bases between the germline ends. The CDR3 spells CASSPSVQNTEAFF. CDR3 DNA sequence: TGCGCCAGCAGCCCTTCGGTCCAGAACACTGAAGCTTTCTTT.

CDR3 coding DNA: TGTGCCAGCAGCCCCCCGGGACAGGGAGTATATTTT. As protein: CASSPPGQGVYF. This chain links TRBV7-2 with TRBJ1-3; TRBD1 matches at 9 bases. The V segment lost 5 bases and the J segment 14 bases; nucleotides outside the gene matches: 7. The CDR3 sequence is 12 residues long. Germline CDR1 reads SGHTA; CDR2 reads FQGNSA.

The rearrangement links TRBV19 to TRBJ1-4, with D possibly TRBD1 on 6 matching bases. Per germline, CDR1 LNHDA and CDR2 SQIVND (reference sequence). The CDR3 sequence is 15 residues long. The germline V and J ends were trimmed by 7 bases and 8 bases, with 20 bases remaining between them. The CDR3 DNA reads TGTGCCAGTAATTCCGGACAGCAAGCGGGAGAAAAACTGTTTTTT. Protein product: CASNSGQQAGEKLFF.

The chain is built from TRBV29-1 and TRBJ2-1, with TRBD2 matching 14 bases. Losses at the gene ends were 6 bases for V and 1 base for J; bases not matched to a gene: 11. The CDR3 is made up of 18 amino acids. Germline CDR1 reads SQVTM; CDR2 reads ANQGSEA. Written as DNA, the CDR3 is TGCAGCGTAGTAGGACTAGCGGGAGGTATTTGGTCCTACAATGAGCAGTTCTTC. It specifies CSVVGLAGGIWSYNEQFF.